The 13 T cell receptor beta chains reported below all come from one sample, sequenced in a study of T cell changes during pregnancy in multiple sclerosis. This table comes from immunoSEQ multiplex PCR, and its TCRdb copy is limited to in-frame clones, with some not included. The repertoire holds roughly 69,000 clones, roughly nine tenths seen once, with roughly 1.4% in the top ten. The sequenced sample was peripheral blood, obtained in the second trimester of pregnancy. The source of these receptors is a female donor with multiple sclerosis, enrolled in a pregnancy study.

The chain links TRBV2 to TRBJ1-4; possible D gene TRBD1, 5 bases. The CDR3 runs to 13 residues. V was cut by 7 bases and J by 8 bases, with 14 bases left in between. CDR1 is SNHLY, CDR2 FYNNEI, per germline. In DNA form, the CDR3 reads TGTGCCAGCATCGGCCAGGGTAACGAAAAACTGTTTTTT. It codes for CASIGQGNEKLFF.

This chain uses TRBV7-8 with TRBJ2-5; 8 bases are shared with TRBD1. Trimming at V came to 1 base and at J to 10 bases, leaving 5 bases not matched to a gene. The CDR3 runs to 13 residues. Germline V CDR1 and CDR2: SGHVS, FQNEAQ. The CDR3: CASSLDPTGGQYF. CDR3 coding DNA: TGTGCCAGCAGCTTAGACCCCACAGGGGGCCAGTACTTC.

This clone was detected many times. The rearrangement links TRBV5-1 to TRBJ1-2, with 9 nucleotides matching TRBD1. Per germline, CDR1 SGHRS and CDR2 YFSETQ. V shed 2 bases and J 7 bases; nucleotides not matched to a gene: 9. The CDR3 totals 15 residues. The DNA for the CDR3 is TGCGCCAGCAGCTTAGCAGCCGGGACAGGGTCTGGCTACACCTTC. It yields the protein CASSLAAGTGSGYTF. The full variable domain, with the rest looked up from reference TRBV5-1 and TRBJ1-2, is KAGVTQTPRYLIKTRGQQVTLSCSPISGHRSVSWYQQTPGQGLQFLFEYFSETQRNKGNFPGRFSGRQFSNSRSEMNVSTLELGDSALYLCASSLAAGTGSGYTFGSGTRLTVV.

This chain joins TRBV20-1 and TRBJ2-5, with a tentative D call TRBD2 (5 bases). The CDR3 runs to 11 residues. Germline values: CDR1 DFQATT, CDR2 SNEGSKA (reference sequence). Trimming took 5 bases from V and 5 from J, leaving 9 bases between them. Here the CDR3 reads CSAGWEETQYF. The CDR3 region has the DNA TGCAGTGCTGGTTGGGAGGAGACCCAGTACTTC.

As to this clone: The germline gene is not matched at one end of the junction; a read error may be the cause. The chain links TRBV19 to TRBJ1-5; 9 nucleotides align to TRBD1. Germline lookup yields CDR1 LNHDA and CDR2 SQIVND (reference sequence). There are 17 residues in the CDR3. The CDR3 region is CASSVEDRGKGAQPQHF. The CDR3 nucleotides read TGTGCCAGTAGTGTAGAGGACAGGGGTAAAGGGGCTCAGCCCCAGCATTTT.

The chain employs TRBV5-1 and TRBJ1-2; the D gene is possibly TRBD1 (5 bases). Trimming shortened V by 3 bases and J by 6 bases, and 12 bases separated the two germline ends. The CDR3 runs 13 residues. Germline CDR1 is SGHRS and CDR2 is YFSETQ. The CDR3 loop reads CASSSTGFDGYTF. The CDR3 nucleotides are TGCGCCAGCAGCTCCACAGGTTTCGATGGCTACACCTTC.

The CDR3: CASIRTGYTEAFF. CDR3 nucleotide sequence: TGTGCCAGCATCAGGACAGGGTACACTGAAGCTTTCTTT. The chain has TRBV25-1 and TRBJ1-1, with 8 bases matching TRBD1. After removal of 7 bases from V and 3 bases from J, the junction contained 4 bases not matched to a gene. Germline values: CDR1 MGHDK, CDR2 SYGVNS. The CDR3 is 13 residues long.

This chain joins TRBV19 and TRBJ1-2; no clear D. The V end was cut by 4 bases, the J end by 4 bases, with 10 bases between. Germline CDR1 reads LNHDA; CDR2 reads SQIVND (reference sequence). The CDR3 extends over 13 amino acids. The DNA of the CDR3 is TGTGCCAGTAGTAGTGGCAGGATCTATGGCTACACCTTC. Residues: CASSSGRIYGYTF.

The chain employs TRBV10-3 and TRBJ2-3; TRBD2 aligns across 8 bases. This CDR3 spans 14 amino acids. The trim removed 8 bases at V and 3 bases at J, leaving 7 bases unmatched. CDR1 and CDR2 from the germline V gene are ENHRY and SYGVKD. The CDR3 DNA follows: TGTGCCATCGACGCGGGAGGTGGAACAGATACGCAGTATTTT. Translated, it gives CAIDAGGGTDTQYF.

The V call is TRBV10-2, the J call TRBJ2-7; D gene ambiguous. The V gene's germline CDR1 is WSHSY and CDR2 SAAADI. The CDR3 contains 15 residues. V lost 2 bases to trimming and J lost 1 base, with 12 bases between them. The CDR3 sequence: CASSEVADGSYEQYF. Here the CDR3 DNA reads TGCGCCAGCAGTGAGGTGGCTGATGGTTCCTACGAGCAGTACTTC.

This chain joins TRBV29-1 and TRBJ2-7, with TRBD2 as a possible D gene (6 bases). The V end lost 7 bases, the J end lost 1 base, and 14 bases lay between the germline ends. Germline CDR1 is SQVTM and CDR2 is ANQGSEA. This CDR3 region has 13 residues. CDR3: CSARDFQSYEQYF. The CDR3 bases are TGCAGCGCCCGGGACTTTCAATCCTACGAGCAGTACTTC.

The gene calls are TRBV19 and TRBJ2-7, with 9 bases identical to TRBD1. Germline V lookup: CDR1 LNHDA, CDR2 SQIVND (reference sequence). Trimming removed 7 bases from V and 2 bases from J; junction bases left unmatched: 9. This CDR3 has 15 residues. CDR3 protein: CASNPGQGLTYEQYF. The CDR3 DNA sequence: TGTGCCAGTAACCCAGGACAGGGGCTCACCTACGAGCAGTACTTC. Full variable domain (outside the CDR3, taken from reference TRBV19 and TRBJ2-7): DGGITQSPKYLFRKEGQNVTLSCEQNLNHDAMYWYRQDPGQGLRLIYYSQIVNDFQKGDIAEGYSVSREKKESFPLTVTSAQKNPTAFYLCASNPGQGLTYEQYFGPGTRLTVT.

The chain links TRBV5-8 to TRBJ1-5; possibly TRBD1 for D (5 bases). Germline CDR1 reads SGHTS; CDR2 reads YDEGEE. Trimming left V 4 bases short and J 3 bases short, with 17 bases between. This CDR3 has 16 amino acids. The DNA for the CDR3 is TGTGCCAGCAGCCCCGGACAATTGGCGGCCAATCAGCCCCAGCATTTT. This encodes CASSPGQLAANQPQHF.